Listed here are 11 T cell receptor beta chains from one sample, sequenced in a study of shared clonotypes between healthy human individuals. Sequencing used immunoSEQ multiplex PCR; TCRdb keeps in-frame clones, though not all of them. Among about 2.3 million clones listed, 85% to 95% were seen once. Sequencing input: naive CD4+ T cells from PBMCs. The subset: CD45RA+ positively selected. The receptors stem from a man aged 18 to 30 in good health. Some clones in this sample may be carry-over from other donors' samples.

Points on this clone: Other DNA sequences of this sample code for an identical CDR3. The chain couples TRBV18 to TRBJ2-2, with 7 bases that match TRBD1. This CDR3 contains 15 residues. With 1 base clipped from V and 3 bases from J, the junction kept 2 bases outside the gene matches. Germline V gene data show CDR1 as KGHSH and CDR2 as LQKENI. The CDR3 reads CASSPQGAYTGELFF. Here the CDR3 DNA reads TGTGCCAGCTCACCACAGGGGGCCTACACCGGGGAGCTGTTTTTT.

The chain links TRBV9 to TRBJ2-7; TRBD2 matches at 7 bases. Germline CDR1 SGDLS, CDR2 YYNGEE. The trim removed 0 bases at V and 2 bases at J, leaving 8 bases unmatched. The CDR3 totals 16 residues. The chain's CDR3 is CASSVGPLRGAYEQYF. The CDR3 DNA reads TGTGCCAGCAGCGTAGGCCCACTACGGGGGGCCTACGAGCAGTACTTC.

V usage is TRBV28 and J usage is TRBJ1-1; D remains ambiguous. Looked up from germline, CDR1 is MDHEN and CDR2 is SYDVKM. The CDR3 has 15 residues. The ends were cut back, 3 bases at V and 10 bases at J, with 21 bases in the middle. CDR3 nucleotide sequence: TGTGCCAGCAGTTTGAAAGGCGGCCCGGCGATCCTAGCTTTCTTT. Translated, it gives CASSLKGGPAILAFF.

With respect to this clone: This CDR3 is also generated by other DNA sequences in the sample. The J gene is TRBJ2-1, the V gene TRBV4-2, with 9 bases fitting TRBD2. Germline V gene lookup returns CDR1 LGHNA and CDR2 YNFKEQ. The junction had 7 bases not matched to a gene; V was cut back by 0 bases and J by 7 bases. The CDR3 runs 16 residues. The CDR3, as DNA: TGTGCCAGCAGCCAAGAAGGGCGGGAGGGCCTTAATGAGCAGTTCTTC. Translating it yields CASSQEGREGLNEQFF.

The chain employs TRBV5-4 and TRBJ2-1; no firm D call. The V gene's germline CDR1 is SGHNT and CDR2 YYREEE (reference sequence). The V gene lost 0 bases and the J gene lost 6 bases, with 19 bases spanning the gap. The CDR3 consists of 17 residues. CDR3 in DNA: TGTGCCAGCAGCTTGGGATCGGGTCCACGGACGATCAATGAGCAGTTCTTC. It is translated as CASSLGSGPRTINEQFF.

The table lists this clone with a count of one. The chain uses TRBV6-1 and TRBJ2-7; no firm D call. CDR1 is MNHNS and CDR2 is SASEGT in the germline V gene. Trimming left V 5 bases short and J 2 bases short, with 4 bases between. The CDR3 loop spans 11 amino acids. CDR3: CASSPTYEQYF. CDR3 sequence (DNA): TGTGCCAGCAGTCCGACCTACGAGCAGTACTTC.

The rearrangement uses TRBV25-1 and TRBJ2-7, with 7 bases that match TRBD1. CDR1 and CDR2 (germline): MGHDK, SYGVNS. This CDR3 has 15 amino acids. The V segment lost 1 base and the J segment 2 bases; nucleotides outside the gene matches: 5. The DNA of the CDR3 is TGTGCCAGCAGTGAATCGCGGACAGGTCCCTACGAGCAGTACTTC. Residues: CASSESRTGPYEQYF.

The chain carries TRBV6-1 and TRBJ1-5; D uncertain. The germline V and J ends were trimmed by 1 base and 1 base, with 5 bases remaining between them. Germline lookup yields CDR1 MNHNS and CDR2 SASEGT. The CDR3 consists of 14 residues. The CDR3 DNA sequence: TGTGCCAGCAGTGAAGGACGAAGCAATCAGCCCCAGCATTTT. This encodes CASSEGRSNQPQHF.

This chain uses TRBV25-1 with TRBJ2-1; D ambiguous. V lost 3 bases and J lost 6, with 15 bases in between. Germline V CDR1 and CDR2: MGHDK, SYGVNS. There are 15 residues in the CDR3. CDR3 region: CASSDPATLGNEQFF. The CDR3 DNA reads TGTGCCAGCAGTGATCCGGCCACGCTAGGCAATGAGCAGTTCTTC. The variable domain in full, with the rest retrieved from reference TRBV25-1 and TRBJ2-1, is EADIYQTPRYLVIGTGKKITLECSQTMGHDKMYWYQQDPGMELHLIHYSYGVNSTEKGDLSSESTVSRIRTEHFPLTLESARPSHTSQYLCASSDPATLGNEQFFGPGTRLTVL.

The chain links TRBV5-1 to TRBJ2-2; 12 nucleotides align to TRBD1. The CDR3 extends over 17 amino acids. V trimming: 2 bases; J trimming: 4 bases; junction bases outside the gene matches: 6. Germline-derived CDR1 and CDR2 are SGHRS and YFSETQ. CDR3 DNA sequence: TGCGCCAGCAGCTTCAGGGGACAGGGGGCGCTCACCGGGGAGCTGTTTTTT. Protein product: CASSFRGQGALTGELFF.

The chain links TRBV11-2 to TRBJ2-1, with 10 positions matching TRBD2. The J segment lost 4 bases and the V segment lost 5 bases, leaving 8 bases of the junction unmatched. The germline V gene has CDR1 SGHAT and CDR2 FQNNGV. CDR3 length equals 16 residues. As DNA, the CDR3 is TGTGCCAGCAGCCGAATTAGCGGGAGGATGTACAATGAGCAGTTCTTC. Its translation: CASSRISGRMYNEQFF.